The source of this T cell receptor (beta chain) is a study of cytomegalovirus exposure and HLA in healthy donors. The CDR3 sequence is 13 residues long. The ends lost 2 bases at V and 2 bases at J; junction bases unmatched: 1. The germline CDR1 and CDR2 sequences are SGHRS and YFSETQ. This clone has just one count. Its target is not known. The same CDR3 also results from other DNA sequences found in this sample. TCRdb keeps only in-frame clones here, not all; method: immunoSEQ multiplex PCR. The table shows 150,000 to 200,000 clones, with more than 75% occurring only once. General study points: In the roughly 130 validation repertoires, a later analysis found that first-cohort TCR clusters tended to co-occur.

This sequence originates from a woman aged 25-40 years in good health and CMV-seronegative. The material sequenced was PBMCs. The chain has TRBV5-1 and TRBJ2-7, with TRBD1 identical over 7 bases. CDR3 protein: CASSLDRAYEQYF. CDR3 nucleotide sequence: TGCGCCAGCAGCTTAGACAGGGCCTACGAGCAGTACTTC.